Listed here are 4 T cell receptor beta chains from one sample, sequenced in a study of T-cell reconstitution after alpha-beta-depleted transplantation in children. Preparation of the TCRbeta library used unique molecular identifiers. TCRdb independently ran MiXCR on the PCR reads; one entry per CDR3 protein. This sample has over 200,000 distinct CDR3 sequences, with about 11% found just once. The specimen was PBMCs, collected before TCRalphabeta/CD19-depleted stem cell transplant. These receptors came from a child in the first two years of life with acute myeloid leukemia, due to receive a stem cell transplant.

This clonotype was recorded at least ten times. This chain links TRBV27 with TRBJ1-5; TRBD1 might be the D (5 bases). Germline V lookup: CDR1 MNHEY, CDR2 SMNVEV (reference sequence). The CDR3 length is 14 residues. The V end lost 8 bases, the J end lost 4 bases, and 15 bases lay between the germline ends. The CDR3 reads CASGSRQTNQPQHF. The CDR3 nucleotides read TGTGCCAGCGGGTCGCGACAGACAAATCAGCCCCAGCATTTT.

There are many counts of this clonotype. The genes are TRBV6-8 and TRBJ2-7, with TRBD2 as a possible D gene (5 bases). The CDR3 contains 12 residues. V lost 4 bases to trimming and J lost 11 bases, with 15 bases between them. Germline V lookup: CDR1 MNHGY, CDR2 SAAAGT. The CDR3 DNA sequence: TGTGCCAGCAGTTCCCCTTCCGGGATGAAGTACTTC. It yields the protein CASSSPSGMKYF.

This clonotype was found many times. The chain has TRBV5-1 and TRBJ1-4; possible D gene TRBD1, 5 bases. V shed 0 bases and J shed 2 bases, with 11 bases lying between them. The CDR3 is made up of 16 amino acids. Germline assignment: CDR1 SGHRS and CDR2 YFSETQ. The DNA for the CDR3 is TGCGCCAGCAGCTTGGCTCCGGGACGGACTAATGAAAAACTGTTTTTT. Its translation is CASSLAPGRTNEKLFF.

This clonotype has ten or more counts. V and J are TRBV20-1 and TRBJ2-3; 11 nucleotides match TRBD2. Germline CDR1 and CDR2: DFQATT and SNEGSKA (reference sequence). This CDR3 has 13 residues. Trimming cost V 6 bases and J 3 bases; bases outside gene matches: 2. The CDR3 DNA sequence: TGCAGTGCCGGACTAGCGGGTACAGATACGCAGTATTTT. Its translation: CSAGLAGTDTQYF.